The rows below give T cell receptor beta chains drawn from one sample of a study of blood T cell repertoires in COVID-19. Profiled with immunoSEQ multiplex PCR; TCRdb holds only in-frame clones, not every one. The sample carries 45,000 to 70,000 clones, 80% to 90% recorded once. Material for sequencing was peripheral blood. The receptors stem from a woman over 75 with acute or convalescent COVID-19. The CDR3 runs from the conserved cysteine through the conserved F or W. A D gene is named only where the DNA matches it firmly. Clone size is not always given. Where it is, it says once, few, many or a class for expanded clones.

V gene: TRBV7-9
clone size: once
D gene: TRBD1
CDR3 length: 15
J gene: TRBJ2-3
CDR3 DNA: TGTGCCAGCAGCTTCCTTCGCCAGGGGGCAGATACGCAGTATTTT
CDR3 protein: CASSFLRQGADTQYF

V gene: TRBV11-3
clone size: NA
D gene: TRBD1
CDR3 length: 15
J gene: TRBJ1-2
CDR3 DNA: TGTGCCAGCAGTTTAGGACAGGGCTTCCTCTATGGCTACACCTTC
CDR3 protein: CASSLGQGFLYGYTF

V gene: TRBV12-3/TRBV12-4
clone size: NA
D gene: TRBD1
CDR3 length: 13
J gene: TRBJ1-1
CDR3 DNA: TGTGCCAGCAGTAGGGACAGTAACACTGAAGCTTTCTTT
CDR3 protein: CASSRDSNTEAFF

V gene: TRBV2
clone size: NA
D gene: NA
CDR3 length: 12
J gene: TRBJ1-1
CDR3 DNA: TGTGCCAGCAGTGGAGGGTTTTCGGAAGCTTTCTTT
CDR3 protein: CASSGGFSEAFF

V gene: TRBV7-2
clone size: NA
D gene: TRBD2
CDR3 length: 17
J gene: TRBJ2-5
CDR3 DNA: TGTGCCAGCAGCCGTCTCGGAGGCGGGGGGCGCCAAGAGACCCAGTACTTC
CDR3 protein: CASSRLGGGGRQETQYF

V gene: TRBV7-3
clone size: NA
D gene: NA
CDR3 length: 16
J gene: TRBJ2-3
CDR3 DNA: TGTGCCAGCAGCCAAGGCTCCGTGGGCCCCACAGATACGCAGTATTTT
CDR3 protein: CASSQGSVGPTDTQYF

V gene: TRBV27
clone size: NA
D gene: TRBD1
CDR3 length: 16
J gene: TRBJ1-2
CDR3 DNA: TGTGCCAGCAGCCGCCGGGACAGGGATCCCAACTATGGCTACACCTTC
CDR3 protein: CASSRRDRDPNYGYTF

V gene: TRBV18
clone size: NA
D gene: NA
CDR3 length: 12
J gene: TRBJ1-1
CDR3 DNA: TGTGCCAGCTCACCCCTCGCGGGAGAAGCTTTCTTT
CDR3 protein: CASSPLAGEAFF

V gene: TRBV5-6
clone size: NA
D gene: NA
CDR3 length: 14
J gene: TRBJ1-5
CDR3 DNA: TGTGCCAGCAGCTTGGGCGGCCAGTTCCAGCCCCAGCATTTT
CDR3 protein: CASSLGGQFQPQHF

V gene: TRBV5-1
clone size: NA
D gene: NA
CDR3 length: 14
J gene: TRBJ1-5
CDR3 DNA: TGCGCCAGCAGCTTGTCCAGGGTAGAACAGCCCCAGCATTTT
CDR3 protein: CASSLSRVEQPQHF

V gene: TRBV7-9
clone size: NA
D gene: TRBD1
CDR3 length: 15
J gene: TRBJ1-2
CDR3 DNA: TGTGCCAGCAGCCCTGGGACAGGGCCCAACTATGGCTACACCTTC
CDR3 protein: CASSPGTGPNYGYTF

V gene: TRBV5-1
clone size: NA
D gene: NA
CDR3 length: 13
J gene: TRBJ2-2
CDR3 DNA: TGCGCCACCCAGGGCAGGGCCACCGGGGAGCTGTTTTTT
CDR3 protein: CATQGRATGELFF

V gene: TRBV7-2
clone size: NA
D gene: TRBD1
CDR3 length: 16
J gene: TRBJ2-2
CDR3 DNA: TGTGCCAGCAGCTTAAGGCAGGGGGTTCGGACCGGGGAGCTGTTTTTT
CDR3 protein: CASSLRQGVRTGELFF

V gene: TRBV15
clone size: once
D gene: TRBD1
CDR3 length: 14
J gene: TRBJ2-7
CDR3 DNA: TGTGCCACCAGCAGAGTGGGACAGGGGTCCGAGCAGTACTTC
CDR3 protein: CATSRVGQGSEQYF

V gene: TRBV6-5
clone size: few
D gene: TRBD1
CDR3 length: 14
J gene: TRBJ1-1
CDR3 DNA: TGTGCCAGCAGTAACCGGGACAGGGCTACTGAAGCTTTCTTT
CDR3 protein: CASSNRDRATEAFF

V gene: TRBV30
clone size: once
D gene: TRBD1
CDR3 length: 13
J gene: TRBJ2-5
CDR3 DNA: TGTGCCTGGAGCGAACAGGGGGTTGGGACCCAGTACTTC
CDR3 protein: CAWSEQGVGTQYF

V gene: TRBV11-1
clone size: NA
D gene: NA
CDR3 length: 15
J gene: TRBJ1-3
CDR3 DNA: TGTGCCAGCAGCTTAGAGGACAGAACTGGAAACACCATATATTTT
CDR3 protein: CASSLEDRTGNTIYF

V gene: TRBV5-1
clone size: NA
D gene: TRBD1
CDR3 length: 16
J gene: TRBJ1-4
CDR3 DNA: TGCGCCAGCAGCCCACAAGGACAGGCGATAAATGAAAAACTGTTTTTT
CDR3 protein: CASSPQGQAINEKLFF

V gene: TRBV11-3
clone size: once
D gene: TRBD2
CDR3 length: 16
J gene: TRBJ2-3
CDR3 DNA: TGTGCCAGCAGCTTAGGCAGCGGGGGGGCGGCAGATACGCAGTATTTT
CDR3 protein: CASSLGSGGAADTQYF

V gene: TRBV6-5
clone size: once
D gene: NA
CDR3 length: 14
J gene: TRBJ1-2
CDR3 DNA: TGTGCCAGCAGTTATGATAGGGGCGACTATGGCTACACCTTC
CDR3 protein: CASSYDRGDYGYTF

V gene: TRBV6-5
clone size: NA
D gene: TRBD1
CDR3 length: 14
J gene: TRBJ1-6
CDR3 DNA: TGTGCCAGCAGGTACGGGACAGGGTCTTCACCCCTCCACTTT
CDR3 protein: CASRYGTGSSPLHF

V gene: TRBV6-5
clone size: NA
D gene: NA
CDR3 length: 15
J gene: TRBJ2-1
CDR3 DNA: TGTGCCAGTTGGGGGGGAGGGGGGGGGCGGAATGAGCAGTTCTTC
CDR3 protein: CASWGGGGGRNEQFF

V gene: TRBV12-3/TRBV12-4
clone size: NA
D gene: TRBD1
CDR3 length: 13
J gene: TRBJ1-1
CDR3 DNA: TGTGCCAGCAGGGGGGACAGGAACACTGAAGCTTTCTTT
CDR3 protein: CASRGDRNTEAFF

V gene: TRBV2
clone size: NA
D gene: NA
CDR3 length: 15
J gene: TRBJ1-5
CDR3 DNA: TGTGCCACTACGGCCCGGGGAGACGGCAATCAGCCCCAGCATTTT
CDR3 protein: CATTARGDGNQPQHF

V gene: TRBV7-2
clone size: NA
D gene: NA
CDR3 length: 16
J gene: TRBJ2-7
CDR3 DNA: TGTGCCAGCAGCTTAGGTAGCACCATAGCCACCTACGAGCAGTACTTC
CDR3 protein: CASSLGSTIATYEQYF

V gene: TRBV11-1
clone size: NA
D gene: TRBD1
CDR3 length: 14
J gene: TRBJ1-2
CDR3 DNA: TGTGCCAGCAGCCCGGGACAGTATAACTATGGCTACACCTTC
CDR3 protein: CASSPGQYNYGYTF

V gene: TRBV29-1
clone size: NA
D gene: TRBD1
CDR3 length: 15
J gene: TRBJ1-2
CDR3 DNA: TGCAGCGTTCTTGAAGGGGACCAGGGGGCGGGTGGCTACACCTTC
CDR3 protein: CSVLEGDQGAGGYTF

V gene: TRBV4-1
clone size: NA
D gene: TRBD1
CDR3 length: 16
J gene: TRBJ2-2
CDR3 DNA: TGCGCCAGCAGCCAGGACGGGACAGGGGTGATCGGGGAGCTGTTTTTT
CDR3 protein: CASSQDGTGVIGELFF

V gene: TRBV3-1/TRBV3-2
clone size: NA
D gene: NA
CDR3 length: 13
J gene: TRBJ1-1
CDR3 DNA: TGTGCCAGCAGCCTCGGGGAGAACACTGAAGCTTTCTTT
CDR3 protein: CASSLGENTEAFF

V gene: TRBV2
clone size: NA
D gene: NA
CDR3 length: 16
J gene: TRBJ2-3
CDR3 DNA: TGTGCCAGCAGTGGGAGACTAGAATTCCGCACAGATACGCAGTATTTT
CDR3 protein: CASSGRLEFRTDTQYF

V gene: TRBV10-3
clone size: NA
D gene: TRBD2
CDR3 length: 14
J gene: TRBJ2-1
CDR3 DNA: TGTGCCATCAGTCCGGGACTAGCGGGGGATGAGCAGTTCTTC
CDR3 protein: CAISPGLAGDEQFF

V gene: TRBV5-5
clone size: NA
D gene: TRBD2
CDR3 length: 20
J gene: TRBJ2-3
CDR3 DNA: TGTGCCAGCAGCTTGTTAGTTCCAGCGGGGCTGCCTATGGGCACAGATACGCAGTATTTT
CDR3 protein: CASSLLVPAGLPMGTDTQYF

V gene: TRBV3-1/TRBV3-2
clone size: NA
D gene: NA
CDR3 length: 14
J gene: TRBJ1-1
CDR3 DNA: TGTGCCAGCAGCCAAGTCGTCCCGAACACTGAAGCTTTCTTT
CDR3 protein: CASSQVVPNTEAFF

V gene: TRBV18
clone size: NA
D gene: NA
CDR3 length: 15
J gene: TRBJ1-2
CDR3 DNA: TGTGCCAGCTCATCTGCGGACAGAGCTAACTATGGCTACACCTTC
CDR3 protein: CASSSADRANYGYTF

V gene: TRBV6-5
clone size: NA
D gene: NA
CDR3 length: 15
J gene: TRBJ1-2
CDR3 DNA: TGTGCCAGCAGTTCCCCCAGGGCCGGGCAGAATGGCTACACCTTC
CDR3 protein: CASSSPRAGQNGYTF

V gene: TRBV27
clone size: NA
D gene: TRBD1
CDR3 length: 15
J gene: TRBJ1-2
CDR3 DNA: TGTGCCAGCAGTACGGGACAGGGGGTTTCTTATGGCTACACCTTC
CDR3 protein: CASSTGQGVSYGYTF

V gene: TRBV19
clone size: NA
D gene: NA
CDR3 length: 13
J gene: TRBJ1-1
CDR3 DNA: TGTGCCAGTATCGACAGGCAGAACACTGAAGCTTTCTTT
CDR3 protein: CASIDRQNTEAFF

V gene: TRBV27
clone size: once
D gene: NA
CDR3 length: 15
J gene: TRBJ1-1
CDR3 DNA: TGTGCCAGCAGCCCCATCTCAGGGAAACAACCTGAAGCTTTCTTT
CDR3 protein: CASSPISGKQPEAFF

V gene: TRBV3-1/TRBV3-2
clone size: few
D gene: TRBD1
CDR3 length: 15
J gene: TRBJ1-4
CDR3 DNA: TGTGCCAGCAGCCAAGGGACAGGGGCTAATGAAAAACTGTTTTTT
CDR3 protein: CASSQGTGANEKLFF

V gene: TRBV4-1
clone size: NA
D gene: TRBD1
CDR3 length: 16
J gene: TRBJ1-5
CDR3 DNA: TGCGCCAGCAGCCAGGACAGGGGGTATGGCAATCAGCCCCAGCATTTT
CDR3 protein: CASSQDRGYGNQPQHF

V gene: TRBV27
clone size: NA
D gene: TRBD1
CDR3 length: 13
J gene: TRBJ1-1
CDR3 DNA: TGTGCCAGCAGTCCCTGGACAGGGACCGAAGCTTTCTTT
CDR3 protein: CASSPWTGTEAFF

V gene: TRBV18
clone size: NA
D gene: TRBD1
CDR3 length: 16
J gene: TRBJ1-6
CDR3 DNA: TGTGCCAGCTCGCCCTCGTCGGACAGGGGTAATTCACCCCTCCACTTT
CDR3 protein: CASSPSSDRGNSPLHF

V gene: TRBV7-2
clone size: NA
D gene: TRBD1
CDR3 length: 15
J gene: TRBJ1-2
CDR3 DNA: TGTGCCAGCCGCGAAGGTGCGGGACAGTTCTATGGCTACACCTTC
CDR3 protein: CASREGAGQFYGYTF

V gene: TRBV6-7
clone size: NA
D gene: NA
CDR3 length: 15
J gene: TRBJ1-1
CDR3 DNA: TGTGCCAGCAGTTACGAGAGACACATGAACACTGAAGCTTTCTTT
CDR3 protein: CASSYERHMNTEAFF

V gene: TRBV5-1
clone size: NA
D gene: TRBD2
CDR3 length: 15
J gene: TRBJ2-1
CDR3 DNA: TGCGCCAGCAGCTCTCTGGAACTAGCGGGGGGCGAGCAGTTCTTC
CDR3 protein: CASSSLELAGGEQFF

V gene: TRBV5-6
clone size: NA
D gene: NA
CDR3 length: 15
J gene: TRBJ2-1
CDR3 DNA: TGTGCCAGCAGCTGGACGGGGAGCTCCTACAATGAGCAGTTCTTC
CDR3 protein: CASSWTGSSYNEQFF

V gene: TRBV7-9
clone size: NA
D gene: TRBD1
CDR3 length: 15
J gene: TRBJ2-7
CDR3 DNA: TGTGCCAGCAGTAGGGACAGGGCGACGTCCTACGAGCAGTACTTC
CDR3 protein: CASSRDRATSYEQYF

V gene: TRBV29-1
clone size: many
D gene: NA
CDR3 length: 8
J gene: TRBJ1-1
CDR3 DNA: TGCAGCGTTACCGGGGCTTTCTTT
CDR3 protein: CSVTGAFF

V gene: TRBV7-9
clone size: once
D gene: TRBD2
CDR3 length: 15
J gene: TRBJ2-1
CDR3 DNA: TGTGCCAGCAGCCAGGGACTAGCGGCCTACAATGAGCAGTTCTTC
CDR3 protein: CASSQGLAAYNEQFF

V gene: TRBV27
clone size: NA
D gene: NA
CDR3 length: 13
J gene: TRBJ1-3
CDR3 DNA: TGTGCCAGCAGTTTACAGTTCGGAAACACCATATATTTT
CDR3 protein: CASSLQFGNTIYF

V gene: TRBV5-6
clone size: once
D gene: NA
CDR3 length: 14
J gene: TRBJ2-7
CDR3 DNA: TGTGCCAGCAGCTCTTTAAGGGGTTACAACGAGCAGTACTTC
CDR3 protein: CASSSLRGYNEQYF